The clone carrying this T cell receptor beta chain was observed a few times. The CDR3 spans 16 residues. J lost 2 bases, V lost 6 bases, and 8 bases had no gene match. CDR1 and CDR2 (germline): MNHEY, SVGAGI. The source of the sample is a study of response to subunit inactivated influenza vaccine. TCRdb independently ran MiXCR on the RT-PCR reads; one entry per CDR3 protein. Of about 570,000 distinct CDR3 sequences listed, 11% were seen once; the top ten hold approximately 10%. These data were also reused for a study on T cells expressing NK-cell markers. This second study notes: UMIs were included in TCR beta cDNA generated by 5'RACE template switching. CD8+ T cells in over five donors included dominant NKG2C+ clonotypes at roughly 1.0-7.0%.

This rearrangement joins TRBV6-5 to TRBJ2-3, with 10 bases matching TRBD2. The sample in question was PBMCs from blood, obtained on the day of vaccination. The source is a man in his fifties or sixties who received an inactivated influenza vaccine. CDR3 sequence: CASRTRTSGNTDTQYF. As DNA, the CDR3 is TGTGCCAGCAGGACTCGGACTAGCGGTAACACAGATACGCAGTATTTT.